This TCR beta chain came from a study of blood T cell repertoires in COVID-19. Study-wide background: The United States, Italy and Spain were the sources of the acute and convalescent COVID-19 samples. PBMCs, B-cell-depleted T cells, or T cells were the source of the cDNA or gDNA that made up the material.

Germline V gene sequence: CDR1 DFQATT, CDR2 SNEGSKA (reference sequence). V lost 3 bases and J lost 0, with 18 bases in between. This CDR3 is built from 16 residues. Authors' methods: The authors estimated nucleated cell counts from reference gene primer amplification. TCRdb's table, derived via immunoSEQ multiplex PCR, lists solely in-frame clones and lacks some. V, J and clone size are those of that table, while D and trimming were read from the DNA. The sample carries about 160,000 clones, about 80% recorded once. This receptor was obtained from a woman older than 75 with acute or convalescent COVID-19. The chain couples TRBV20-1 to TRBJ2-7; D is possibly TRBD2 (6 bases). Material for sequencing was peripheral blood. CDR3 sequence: CSASPSVSWSSYEQYF. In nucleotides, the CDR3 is TGCAGTGCTAGTCCTAGCGTGTCTTGGAGCTCCTACGAGCAGTACTTC.